This TCR beta chain was documented in a study of blood T cells in healthy people across ages. Study findings and constraints: Naive CD4+ cell counts and diversity both ran higher in long-lived than in aged donors.

For the second PCR, which ran for 7 to 11 cycles, a sample-barcoded 5' primer and a J-beta primer mix were used. MiXCR, applied by TCRdb to the 5' RACE reads, yields one record per CDR3 protein. The sample consists of about 640,000 distinct CDR3 sequences, roughly 50% of them appearing once. Germline CDR1 MDHEN, CDR2 SYDVKM. The CDR3 loop spans 12 amino acids. The V gene end was trimmed by 4 bases and the J gene end by 9 bases; junction bases not matched to a gene: 3. This clonotype was counted between two and nine times. What it binds is not known. Around 9.4 milliliters was the volume of peripheral blood drawn from each donor.

The sequence came from a man aged 55 to 70 in good health. The chain employs TRBV28 and TRBJ2-4; 7 positions match TRBD1. Specimen: blood. The CDR3 DNA is TGTGCCAGCAGTTCGACAGGGCTCATTCAGTACTTC. This gives the protein CASSSTGLIQYF.